This is a list of T cell receptor beta chains from one sample in a study of blood T cell repertoires in COVID-19. Clones were sequenced by immunoSEQ multiplex PCR, and TCRdb holds only the in-frame ones, with some missing. The sample includes more than 200,000 clones, about four fifths of them seen just once. Material: peripheral blood. All receptors derive from a woman between 50 and 59 years old with acute or convalescent COVID-19. Both conserved end residues are part of each CDR3. The D gene is left open where the match is weak. Not every row has a clone size; where given, it reads once, few, many or a size class.

-	TRBV27	-	TRBJ1-1	14	TGTGCCAGCAGTTTGGAGCAGATGAACACTGAAGCTTTCTTT	CASSLEQMNTEAFF
-	TRBV24-1	-	TRBJ2-5	15	TGTGCCACCAGTGACGGGACACACGAATTCGAGACCCAGTACTTC	CATSDGTHEFETQYF
-	TRBV5-1	TRBD2	TRBJ2-5	15	TGCGCCAGCAGCCCGGAACTAGCGGGAGAGCCTGACCAGTACTTC	CASSPELAGEPDQYF
-	TRBV2	-	TRBJ1-1	14	TGTGCCAGCAGTGACCGGGGGGTCGGCACTGAAGCTTTCTTT	CASSDRGVGTEAFF
-	TRBV20-1	-	TRBJ2-5	14	TGCAGTGCTAGTCCAGTAGCGGAAGAAGAGACCCAGTACTTC	CSASPVAEEETQYF
-	TRBV27	-	TRBJ1-2	13	TGTGCCAGCAGTTCCGGGACACAATCAGGCTACACCTTC	CASSSGTQSGYTF
few	TRBV28	-	TRBJ2-7	12	TGTGCCAGCAGCTTGAGGGGAGGCGAGCAGTACTTC	CASSLRGGEQYF
once	TRBV5-6	TRBD2	TRBJ2-3	15	TGTGCCAGCAGCCCGTGGACTAGGGGCCGGGATACGCAGTATTTT	CASSPWTRGRDTQYF
once	TRBV7-2	-	TRBJ1-2	14	TGTGCCAGCAGCCCCGAGTTGGGGGGCTATGGCTACACCTTC	CASSPELGGYGYTF
-	TRBV28	TRBD1	TRBJ2-3	13	TGTGCCAGCAGGCTGACAGGGGAGATACGCAGTTATTTT	CASRLTGEIRSYF
-	TRBV30	-	TRBJ2-5	12	TGTGCCTGGACCCCCAGCGCGGGGACCCAGTACTTC	CAWTPSAGTQYF
-	TRBV7-2	TRBD1	TRBJ2-1	17	TGTGCCAGCAGCTCCGTCCAGGGACAGCTTACAATCAATGAGCAGTTCTTC	CASSSVQGQLTINEQFF
-	TRBV13	-	TRBJ2-1	15	TGTGCCAGCAGCCGGGGGAAAAGCTCCTACAATGAGCAGTTCTTC	CASSRGKSSYNEQFF
-	TRBV28	-	TRBJ1-1	15	TGTGCCAGCAGTAGGGGGGGGGCCTGGGGGACTGAAGCTTTCTTT	CASSRGGAWGTEAFF
-	TRBV18	-	TRBJ1-1	13	TGTGCCAGCTCGCTCTCGGGGATAACTGAAGCTTTCTTT	CASSLSGITEAFF
once	TRBV19	-	TRBJ2-7	15	TGTGCCAGTAGAAGACAGGAAGGATCCCCCTACGAGCAGTACTTC	CASRRQEGSPYEQYF
-	TRBV27	TRBD2	TRBJ2-7	16	TGTGCCAGCAGTTTACTCCAGGGCGGGAGGGCCTCTGAGCAGTACTTC	CASSLLQGGRASEQYF
-	TRBV5-4	TRBD1	TRBJ1-1	16	TGTGCCAGCAGCCCGTCAGGGGGCCCCATGAACACTGAAGCTTTCTTT	CASSPSGGPMNTEAFF
-	TRBV6-5	TRBD1	TRBJ2-1	15	TGTGCCAGCACTCTCGGACAGGGCTCCTACAATGAGCAGTTCTTC	CASTLGQGSYNEQFF
-	TRBV2	TRBD1	TRBJ2-5	13	TGTGCCAGCAGTCCGGGACAGGTAGAGACCCAGTACTTC	CASSPGQVETQYF
-	TRBV3-1/TRBV3-2	TRBD2	TRBJ2-1	16	TGTGCCAGCAGCCTCCCGGGCCTAGCGGGCTACAATGAGCAGTTCTTC	CASSLPGLAGYNEQFF
-	TRBV29-1	TRBD2	TRBJ2-7	13	TGCAGCGTTTTTGGGGGGGAAAGATACGAGCAGTACTTC	CSVFGGERYEQYF
-	TRBV27	TRBD1	TRBJ2-1	15	TGTGCCAGCAGTTCCGGACGAAACAGGGGCAATGAGCAGTTCTTC	CASSSGRNRGNEQFF
-	TRBV3-1/TRBV3-2	-	TRBJ2-7	12	TGTGCCAGCAGCCAAGATGTGGGACAAAAGTACTTC	CASSQDVGQKYF
-	TRBV18	-	TRBJ1-5	15	TGTGCCAGCTCCCCCACCACATTCGGCAATCAGCCCCAGCATTTT	CASSPTTFGNQPQHF
-	TRBV6-5	-	TRBJ2-7	14	TGTGCCATCTTCCCGGGTGGCGGCCCCTACGAGCAGTACTTC	CAIFPGGGPYEQYF
-	TRBV6-1	TRBD2	TRBJ2-7	17	TGTGCCAGCAGTGAAAGCCCCCTGGGAGGGGTCACCTACGAGCAGTACTTC	CASSESPLGGVTYEQYF
-	TRBV18	-	TRBJ2-3	15	TGTGCCAGCTCACACTCGGGTCCTAGCACAGATACGCAGTATTTT	CASSHSGPSTDTQYF
-	TRBV18	TRBD1	TRBJ2-3	17	TGTGCCAGCTCACCACAACCCCTGACAGGGATCAAAGATACGCAGTATTTT	CASSPQPLTGIKDTQYF
-	TRBV4-2	-	TRBJ2-2	15	TGTGCCAGCAGCCAAGATTCACAGGGTGTCGGGGAGCTGTTTTTT	CASSQDSQGVGELFF
-	TRBV14	-	TRBJ2-7	15	TGTGCCAGCAGCCGCAAAAACAGGGAGTCCTACGAGCAGTACTTC	CASSRKNRESYEQYF
few	TRBV12-3/TRBV12-4	-	TRBJ2-5	12	TGTGCCAGCAGTTTAGGGGCGGAGACCCAGTACTTC	CASSLGAETQYF
once	TRBV29-1	TRBD2	TRBJ2-1	16	TGCAGCGTTGAAGATGTCGGACTAGCGGGAGGTAATGAGCAGTTCTTC	CSVEDVGLAGGNEQFF
-	TRBV6-5	TRBD2	TRBJ2-7	14	TGTGCCAGCAGAGCGGGACTAGCGTCCTACGAGCAGTACTTC	CASRAGLASYEQYF
-	TRBV5-8	-	TRBJ1-3	15	TGTGCCAGCAGCTTGAGGCGGATCTCTGGAAACACCATATATTTT	CASSLRRISGNTIYF
-	TRBV30	-	TRBJ2-3	14	TGTGCCTGGAGCCTCGGGGTGATGCCAGATACGCAGTATTTT	CAWSLGVMPDTQYF
-	TRBV15	-	TRBJ2-5	15	TGTGCCCCCCGGGGGGCTAGCCGACCGTCGGAGACCCAGTACTTC	CAPRGASRPSETQYF
-	TRBV5-4	TRBD1	TRBJ2-7	15	TGTGCCAGCAGCCTGGCCTCGGGACAGGTCCACGAGCAGTACTTC	CASSLASGQVHEQYF
-	TRBV7-9	TRBD2	TRBJ2-7	15	TGTGCCAGCAGCTTAGGGCTAGCGGGAGGGATGCAGCAGTACTTC	CASSLGLAGGMQQYF
-	TRBV10-3	TRBD2	TRBJ2-3	16	TGTGCCATCAGTGATGGAGCGGGAGGGCCCACAGATACGCAGTATTTT	CAISDGAGGPTDTQYF
-	TRBV15	TRBD2	TRBJ2-5	17	TGTGCCACCAGCGAGACTAGCGGGAGCAGGAGGGGAGAGACCCAGTACTTC	CATSETSGSRRGETQYF
-	TRBV7-9	TRBD1	TRBJ1-4	13	TGTGCCAGCAGCTCCGGACAGGGAGAAAAACTGTTTTTT	CASSSGQGEKLFF
-	TRBV7-2	-	TRBJ1-5	12	TGTGCCAGCAGCCTCTTCTCCAGGCCCCAGCATTTT	CASSLFSRPQHF
-	TRBV3-1/TRBV3-2	-	TRBJ2-7	17	TGTGCCAGCAGCCAAGACGACGGGATCGTACCAACCTACGAGCAGTACTTC	CASSQDDGIVPTYEQYF
once	TRBV19	-	TRBJ2-3	12	TGTGCCAGTGGCCCGGCGGCAGATACGCAGTATTTT	CASGPAADTQYF
-	TRBV28	TRBD2	TRBJ2-7	16	TGTGCCAGCAGTTTGGGGGGACTAGCGGGAGGGTACGAGCAGTACTTC	CASSLGGLAGGYEQYF
many	TRBV28	-	TRBJ1-3	17	TGTGCCAGCAGTTCCCTTTTTCAGGGGTTGAGTGGAAACACCATATATTTT	CASSSLFQGLSGNTIYF
-	TRBV28	-	TRBJ1-1	13	TGTGCCAGCAGTCCTCCGAGGAGGAGAGAAGCTTTCTTT	CASSPPRRREAFF
few	TRBV5-6	TRBD2	TRBJ2-3	14	TGTGCCAGCAGCTTAAGCGGGAGTATGGGTACGCAGTATTTT	CASSLSGSMGTQYF
-	TRBV28	-	TRBJ2-1	14	TGTGCCAGCACCCCTGGGTGGAGGTACAATGAGCAGTTCTTC	CASTPGWRYNEQFF
few	TRBV5-5	-	TRBJ2-5	15	TGTGCCAGCAGCACGATATCGGGGGGCTACGAGACCCAGTACTTC	CASSTISGGYETQYF
-	TRBV12-3/TRBV12-4	-	TRBJ1-6	12	TGTGCCAGCAGTTTTATAAATTCACCCCTCCACTTT	CASSFINSPLHF
-	TRBV28	-	TRBJ2-5	12	TGTGCCAGCAAGAGCTTACAAGAGACCCAGTACTTC	CASKSLQETQYF
-	TRBV9	TRBD2	TRBJ2-3	17	TGTGCCAGCAGCGACCGACTAGCGGGAGACGGCACAGATACGCAGTATTTT	CASSDRLAGDGTDTQYF
few	TRBV6-5	TRBD2	TRBJ2-7	15	TGTGCCAGCAGTTACCGAGCGGGAGAGGGCGACGAGCAGTACTTC	CASSYRAGEGDEQYF
-	TRBV7-9	TRBD2	TRBJ2-1	19	TGTGCCAGCAGCTTAAAGGTCCAGTGGGTGCGGGAGGGGAACAATGAGCAGTTCTTC	CASSLKVQWVREGNNEQFF